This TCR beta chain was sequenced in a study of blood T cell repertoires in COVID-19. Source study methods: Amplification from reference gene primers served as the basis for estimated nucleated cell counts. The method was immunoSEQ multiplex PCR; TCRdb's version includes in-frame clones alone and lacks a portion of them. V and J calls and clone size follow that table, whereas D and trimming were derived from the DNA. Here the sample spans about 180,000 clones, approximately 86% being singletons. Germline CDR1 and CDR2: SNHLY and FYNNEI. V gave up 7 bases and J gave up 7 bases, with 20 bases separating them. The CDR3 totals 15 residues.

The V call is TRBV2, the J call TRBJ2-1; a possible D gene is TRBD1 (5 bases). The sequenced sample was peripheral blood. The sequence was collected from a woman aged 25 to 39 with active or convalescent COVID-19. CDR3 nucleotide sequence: TGTGCCAGCACCTCGGAACAGGTAGATGTGAATGAGCAGTTCTTC. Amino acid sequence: CASTSEQVDVNEQFF.